The 13 T cell receptor beta chains below all came from one sample that was sequenced in a study of graft-versus-host responses after intestinal transplantation. The method was immunoSEQ multiplex PCR; TCRdb's version includes in-frame clones alone and lacks a portion of them. The table includes some 90,000 clones, 80% to 95% detected once. Their recognized antigens are unknown. Sequences were derived from unstimulated CD8+ T cells sorted from spleen or lymph node cells, sampled before intestinal transplant. The receptors were gathered from a human donor who received an intestinal transplant.

The chain carries TRBV7-9 and TRBJ1-3; no clear D. Trimming took off 3 bases at V and 0 bases at J, with 12 bases between the two ends. The CDR3 spans 16 residues. Germline loops: CDR1 SEHNR, CDR2 FQNEAQ (reference sequence). The CDR3 bases are TGTGCCAGCAGCTTCGTCGGGCTTTCCTCTGGAAACACCATATATTTT. Protein: CASSFVGLSSGNTIYF.

V gene TRBV10-1 combines with J gene TRBJ2-1, with TRBD2 matching 10 bases. J lost 8 bases, V lost 4 bases, and 5 bases had no gene match. Per germline, CDR1 WNHNN and CDR2 SYGVQD (reference sequence). The CDR3 runs 14 residues. The CDR3, as DNA: TGCGCCAGCAGTGGGGCTAGCGGGAGCTATGAGCAGTTCTTC. It specifies CASSGASGSYEQFF.

The chain carries TRBV18 and TRBJ2-5; 10 bases are shared with TRBD2. Germline CDR1 is KGHSH and CDR2 is LQKENI. V shed 5 bases, J shed 3 bases, and the junction held 0 bases outside the gene matches. The CDR3 runs 13 residues. For the CDR3, the DNA is TGTGCCAGCTCAGGACTAGCGGAAGAGACCCAGTACTTC. Translating gives CASSGLAEETQYF.

The V call is TRBV28, the J call TRBJ2-1; 14 positions match TRBD2. The trim removed 3 bases at V and 5 bases at J, leaving 6 bases unmatched. Germline values: CDR1 MDHEN, CDR2 SYDVKM. The CDR3 contains 17 residues. The CDR3 spells CASSFGLAGGQDNEQFF. For the CDR3, the DNA is TGTGCCAGCAGTTTTGGACTAGCGGGGGGCCAGGACAATGAGCAGTTCTTC.

This clone has only one observation. The chain joins TRBV19 to TRBJ2-1, with 7 bases matching TRBD2. The CDR3 is made up of 15 amino acids. Germline trimming cut 1 base from V and 3 bases from J; bases unmatched to any gene: 3. Germline CDR1 reads LNHDA; CDR2 reads SQIVND (reference sequence). The CDR3 loop is CASSIGGGVYNEQFF. The CDR3 DNA sequence: TGTGCCAGTAGTATAGGGGGGGGAGTCTACAATGAGCAGTTCTTC.

The chain joins TRBV11-3 to TRBJ1-5; 8 bases are shared with TRBD1. The CDR3 extends over 16 amino acids. V was pared by 5 bases and J by 2 bases, with 8 bases of the junction left unmatched. CDR1 is SGHNT and CDR2 is YENEEA in the germline V gene. Written as DNA, the CDR3 is TGTGCCAGCAGCCCCCGGACAGGGTTTGGCAATCAGCCCCAGCATTTT. Amino acids: CASSPRTGFGNQPQHF. Supplemented by reference TRBV11-3 and TRBJ1-5, the full variable domain reads EAGVVQSPRYKIIEKKQPVAFWCNPISGHNTLYWYLQNLGQGPELLIRYENEEAVDDSQLPKDRFSAERLKGVDSTLKIQPAELGDSAVYLCASSPRTGFGNQPQHFGDGTRLSIL.

This chain joins TRBV13 and TRBJ2-1, with TRBD2 matching over 11 bases. Per germline, CDR1 PRHDT and CDR2 FYEKMQ (reference sequence). The CDR3 runs to 15 residues. The J segment lost 6 bases and the V segment lost 5 bases, leaving 6 bases of the junction unmatched. The CDR3 DNA sequence: TGTGCCAGCAGCAAAGCAACTAGCGGGAGCAATGAGCAGTTCTTC. It codes for CASSKATSGSNEQFF.

The chain couples TRBV10-2 to TRBJ2-3; D may be TRBD2 (5 bases). The CDR3 is made up of 13 amino acids. In germline, CDR1 is WSHSY, CDR2 SAAADI. The ends were cut back, 6 bases at V and 5 bases at J, with 12 bases in the middle. Here the CDR3 reads CASSWGSGDTQYF. As DNA, the CDR3 is TGCGCCAGCAGCTGGGGAAGCGGAGATACGCAGTATTTT.

The chain carries TRBV11-1 and TRBJ2-1; TRBD2 aligns across 8 bases. Germline CDR1 and CDR2: SGHAT and FQDESV (reference sequence). This CDR3 has 17 residues. Trimming at V came to 2 bases and at J to 7 bases, leaving 13 bases not matched to a gene. Here the CDR3 reads CASSLRFWREVENEQFF. The CDR3 DNA reads as TGTGCCAGCAGCTTAAGGTTTTGGCGGGAGGTTGAGAATGAGCAGTTCTTC.

The chain uses TRBV5-6 and TRBJ1-4; D possibly corresponds to TRBD1 (5 bases). The CDR3 runs to 16 residues. The germline V gene has CDR1 SGHDT and CDR2 YYEEEE. V lost 6 bases, J lost 5 bases, and 20 bases lay in between. CDR3 sequence: CASTLLPGGPNEKLFF. The CDR3 DNA reads TGTGCCAGCACCCTCTTACCGGGGGGACCCAATGAAAAACTGTTTTTT.

The chain carries TRBV4-1 and TRBJ2-7, with D possibly being TRBD1 or TRBD2 (7 bases each). The CDR3 totals 16 residues. Trimming removed 1 base from V and 2 bases from J, with 15 bases in between. Germline lookup yields CDR1 MGHRA and CDR2 YSYEKL. This chain's CDR3 is CASSQVTAGGAYEQYF. CDR3 nucleotides: TGCGCCAGCAGCCAAGTTACAGCAGGGGGGGCCTACGAGCAGTACTTC.

This clone was seen once. The rearrangement uses TRBV5-1 and TRBJ2-7; 14 bases are a match to TRBD2. This CDR3 is built from 17 residues. The germline V gene encodes CDR1 SGHRS and CDR2 YFSETQ. V was pared by 4 bases and J by 3 bases, with 9 bases of the junction left unmatched. The DNA of the CDR3 is TGCGCCAGCAGCCTGGGGACTAGCGGGAGCGTGGGCTACGAGCAGTACTTC. This gives the protein CASSLGTSGSVGYEQYF.

The genes are TRBV7-6 and TRBJ2-3; D unresolved. V was pared by 5 bases and J by 4 bases, with 10 bases between. Germline V gene sequence: CDR1 SGHVS, CDR2 FNYEAQ. The CDR3 loop spans 13 amino acids. The CDR3 DNA reads TGTGCCAGCAGCCCAGAGGTGGCAGATACGCAGTATTTT. Translating it yields CASSPEVADTQYF.